What follows are 32 T cell receptor beta chains derived from one specimen sequenced in a study of tumor and adjacent non-tumor tissue in lung cancer. The library came from three nested PCR rounds adapted from ARM-PCR protocols. One entry per CDR3 protein results from TCRdb running MiXCR on the multiplex PCR reads. The sample lists 70,000 to 90,000 distinct CDR3 sequences, more than 60% seen once, with about an eighth in the top ten. This sample's RNA came from whole unsorted tissue. The sample comprised lung tumor tissue. The receptors here all came from a woman aged 45-59 years with non-small cell lung cancer.

CDR3 in amino acids: CARTYSGGGGGKLFF. DNA for the CDR3: TGTGCCAGAACTTACTCGGGCGGCGGTGGAGGAAAACTGTTTTTT. The rearrangement joins TRBV6-5 to TRBJ1-4; D remains ambiguous. This CDR3 is 15 amino acids long. Trimming removed 9 bases from V and 10 bases from J, with 24 bases in between. Germline CDR1 MNHEY, CDR2 SVGAGI.

On this clonotype itself: The junction differs from germline at one of its ends, possibly a read error. The genes are TRBV11-2 and TRBJ2-1, with 7 positions matching TRBD2. The germline V gene encodes CDR1 SGHAT and CDR2 FQNNGV. The CDR3 runs 15 residues. In DNA form, the CDR3 reads TGTGCCAGCAGTTTAGAAGTCAGTGGGAGGGCTGAGCAGTTCTTC. The encoded protein is CASSLEVSGRAEQFF.

For this clonotype: One end of the junction fails to match germline, which may point to a read error. J is TRBJ2-2 and V is TRBV5-6; 11 nucleotides agree with TRBD2. This CDR3 is built from 19 residues. Germline assignment: CDR1 SGHDT and CDR2 YYEEEE. CDR3 loop: CASSSLLAGGPTNIGELFF. DNA for the CDR3: TGTGCCAGCAGCTCGTTGCTAGCGGGAGGACCAACGAACATCGGGGAACTGTTTTTT.

The chain couples TRBV6-1 to TRBJ2-1; D is unresolved. Germline V gene lookup returns CDR1 MNHNS and CDR2 SASEGT. This CDR3 is built from 14 residues. The CDR3 loop is CTTSELASCNEQFF. DNA of the CDR3: TGTACCACCAGTGAACTTGCTAGTTGCAATGAGCAGTTCTTC.

With respect to this clonotype: One end of the junction does not line up with germline, which may come from a read error. The chain couples TRBV5-1 to TRBJ2-1; D not resolved. Germline-derived CDR1 and CDR2 are SGHRS and YFSETQ. CDR3 length equals 15 residues. The CDR3 here is CASRMAGTEYNEQLF. CDR3 sequence (DNA): TGCGCCAGCAGAATGGCCGGCACTGAATACAATGAGCAGCTCTTC.

About this clonotype itself: The junction departs from germline at one end; a sequencing error may be responsible. J is TRBJ2-3 and V is TRBV6-2 or TRBV6-3; no reliable D call. Germline CDR1 is MNHEY and CDR2 is SVGEGT. The CDR3 has 15 residues. CDR3 DNA sequence: TGTGCCAGCAGATACAGCTTCGAAGGCACTGATACGCAGTATTTT. Protein sequence: CASRYSFEGTDTQYF.

This clonotype has a handful of counts. Because the CDR3 is missing its conserved closing phenylalanine or tryptophan, this is likely a read error. J is TRBJ2-1 and V is TRBV5-1; D is possibly TRBD1 or TRBD2 (5 bases each). CDR3 length: 16 residues. CDR1 and CDR2 (germline): SGHRS, YFSETQ. The CDR3 DNA reads TGCGCCAGCAGCGCGGGTGACTACCGGGGCTACAATGGGCAGTTCCTC. It translates to CASSAGDYRGYNGQFL.

V is TRBV7-8 and J is TRBJ2-5; D unresolved. CDR3 length: 13 residues. In germline, CDR1 is SGHVS, CDR2 FQNEAQ. V shed 5 bases and J shed 7 bases, with 14 bases lying between them. The CDR3, as DNA: TGTGCCAGCAGCCTCAGAGTTCTCGGGACCCAGTACTTC. Residues: CASSLRVLGTQYF.

About this clonotype itself: One junction end disagrees with the germline gene, perhaps due to a read error. The CDR3 loop reads CSAERSGTPVYEHYF. As DNA, the CDR3 is TGCAGCGCTGAACGATCGGGGACCCCCGTCTACGAGCATTACTTC. The chain employs TRBV29-1 and TRBJ2-7; tentatively, D is TRBD1 or TRBD2 (5 bases each). The CDR3 runs to 15 residues. Germline values: CDR1 SQVTM, CDR2 ANQGSEA.

There are a few counts of this clonotype. The rearrangement links TRBV5-4 to TRBJ2-1; D perhaps matches TRBD2 (5 bases). Germline V lookup: CDR1 SGHNT, CDR2 YYREEE (reference sequence). Trimming left V 6 bases short and J 7 bases short, with 20 bases between. This CDR3 region has 15 residues. The CDR3 coding sequence is TGTGCCAGCAACTTTTCTAGCACTCGAAGAAATGAGCAGTTCTTC. Translated: CASNFSSTRRNEQFF.

The sample holds a few counts of this clonotype. A clone one base away is much larger, so this may be a read error. This chain links TRBV6-2 or TRBV6-3 with TRBJ2-1, with 8 bases matching TRBD2. The CDR3 sequence is 14 residues long. Germline values: CDR1 MNHEY, CDR2 SVGEGT. DNA for the CDR3: TGTGCCTGCAGTTACGGGACTAGTTACAATGAGCAGTTCTTC. The encoded protein is CACSYGTSYNEQFF.

Note on this clonotype: Relative to the germline gene, one junction end is altered; a read error may explain this. The chain links TRBV6-5 to TRBJ2-1, with 7 bases lining up with TRBD2. Germline lookup yields CDR1 MNHEY and CDR2 SVGAGI. The CDR3 loop spans 16 amino acids. CDR3 protein: CASSSWTRLSYNEQFF. Written as DNA, the CDR3 is TGTGCCAGTAGTTCCTGGACTAGACTTTCCTACAATGAGCAGTTCTTC.

As concerns this clonotype: One junction end disagrees with the germline gene, perhaps due to a read error. The V and J genes are TRBV5-1 and TRBJ2-1; 7 bases fit TRBD2. Germline V lookup: CDR1 SGHRS, CDR2 YFSETQ. The CDR3 sequence is 16 residues long. Here the CDR3 DNA reads TGCGCCAGCAGGCTAGCAGGCGGGAGCTCCTACGATGAGCAGTTCTTC. Its protein product is CASRLAGGSSYDEQFF.

With regard to this clonotype: Since no conserved phenylalanine or tryptophan closes the CDR3, a read error is the likely cause. The rearrangement links TRBV10-3 to TRBJ2-7, with 8 bases identical to TRBD1. Germline values: CDR1 ENHRY, CDR2 SYGVKD. CDR3 length: 17 residues. The CDR3 DNA sequence: TGTGCCATCAGTGAGACAACAGGGGGTATAGGTTCCTACCAGCAGTACATC. Translated, it gives CAISETTGGIGSYQQYI.

In regard to this clonotype: This may be a read error, as it is one base from a much larger clone. V usage is TRBV7-9 and J usage is TRBJ1-4; no reliable D call. Germline CDR1 is SEHNR and CDR2 is FQNEAQ (reference sequence). The CDR3 runs 14 residues. CDR3: CASSLEAANKKLFF. The CDR3 coding sequence is TGTGCCAGCAGCTTAGAGGCAGCTAATAAAAAACTGTTTTTT.

This clonotype was detected a few times. With a much larger clone just one base away, this may be a read error. This chain joins TRBV28 and TRBJ2-7; D call uncertain. In germline, CDR1 is MDHEN, CDR2 SYDVKM. V shed 5 bases and J shed 2 bases, with 16 bases lying between them. The CDR3 extends over 15 amino acids. CDR3 bases: TGTGCCAGCAGTCCACTCCTTTTGGTCCCCTACGAGCAGTACTTC. It is translated as CASSPLLLVPYEQYF.

The chain uses TRBV5-4 and TRBJ2-7, with D perhaps matching TRBD2 (5 bases). The CDR3 has 13 amino acids. V was pared by 8 bases and J by 2 bases, with 14 bases between. CDR1 is SGHNT and CDR2 is YYREEE in the germline V gene (reference sequence). This CDR3 is CASSSGVTYEQYF. CDR3 DNA: TGTGCCAGTAGCAGCGGAGTGACCTACGAGCAGTACTTC.

Notes on this clonotype: The CDR3 ends on some other residue instead of the conserved phenylalanine or tryptophan, so this is likely a read error. The V gene is TRBV29-1, the J gene TRBJ2-3; maybe TRBD2 (6 bases). There are 14 residues in the CDR3. Germline lookup yields CDR1 SQVTM and CDR2 ANQGSEA. V was trimmed by 5 bases and J by 4 bases, leaving 16 bases between them. In DNA form, the CDR3 reads TGCAGCGTTTCCAACGGGAGAGAGTCAGATACGCAGTATTTA. Translation gives CSVSNGRESDTQYL.

Concerning this clonotype itself: One end of the junction varies from germline; a read error may be responsible. The J gene is TRBJ2-3, the V gene TRBV10-1; maybe TRBD2 (6 bases). This CDR3 has 15 amino acids. Germline CDR1 and CDR2: WNHNN and SYGVQD (reference sequence). The CDR3 DNA reads as TGCGCTAGCAGTAAGTCGGGGGTGATGGCAGATACGCAGTATTTT. It yields the protein CASSKSGVMADTQYF.

This clonotype was found many times. This chain connects TRBV6-5 to TRBJ1-2; 7 bases agree with TRBD1. Germline V gene sequence: CDR1 MNHEY, CDR2 SVGAGI. The trim removed 6 bases at V and 8 bases at J, leaving 15 bases unmatched. The CDR3 sequence is 15 residues long. CDR3 amino acids: CASRRDIETGSGYTF. In nucleotides, the CDR3 is TGTGCCAGCAGAAGGGATATCGAGACAGGGAGCGGCTACACCTTC.

About this clonotype: The junction differs from germline at one of its ends, possibly a read error. The chain has TRBV20-1 and TRBJ1-2; D gene unclear. There are 12 residues in the CDR3. CDR1 DFQATT and CDR2 SNEGSKA come from the germline V gene (reference sequence). CDR3 in amino acids: CSTRPTNYDYTF. The DNA for the CDR3 is TGCAGTACTAGGCCTACTAACTATGACTACACCTTC.

To note about this clonotype: A junction end diverges from the germline sequence, so it may reflect a read error. The rearrangement uses TRBV11-2 and TRBJ2-1, with a tentative D call TRBD1 (5 bases). CDR3 length equals 14 residues. From germline, CDR1 is SGHAT and CDR2 FQNNGV. This chain's CDR3 is CAGSFDSADNEQFF. The CDR3 coding sequence is TGTGCCGGCAGCTTTGACAGTGCCGACAATGAGCAATTCTTC.

Note on this clonotype: A much bigger clone sits one base away, suggesting this may be a read error. The J gene is TRBJ2-7, the V gene TRBV5-1; 7 nucleotides line up with TRBD1. This CDR3 region has 16 residues. V lost 1 base and J lost 3; bases outside the gene matches: 10. Germline-derived CDR1 and CDR2 are SGHRS and YFSETQ. CDR3: CASSLKSRQGLYEQYF. In nucleotides, the CDR3 is TGCGCCAGCAGCTTGAAGTCCCGACAGGGCCTCTACGAGCAGTACTTC.

The chain links TRBV11-3 to TRBJ2-2; 7 nucleotides align to TRBD1. From germline, CDR1 is SGHNT and CDR2 YENEEA. CDR3 length: 14 residues. This chain's CDR3 is CISSLAGGTGELFF. In DNA form, the CDR3 reads TGTATCAGCAGCCTAGCAGGGGGCACCGGGGAGCTGTTTTTT.

Comments on this clonotype: The junction departs from germline at one end; a sequencing error may be responsible. The gene calls are TRBV4-2 and TRBJ1-4; TRBD1 aligns across 7 bases. The CDR3 loop spans 16 amino acids. Germline V CDR1 and CDR2: LGHNA, YNFKEQ. CDR3 region: CASSQDTGIGGEKLYF. The CDR3 DNA is TGTGCCAGCAGCCAAGATACCGGGATAGGGGGCGAAAAACTGTATTTC.

This chain links TRBV11-3 with TRBJ2-4; TRBD1 agrees at 8 bases. In germline, CDR1 is SGHNT, CDR2 YENEEA. The CDR3 totals 14 residues. V was pared by 5 bases and J by 8 bases, with 8 bases of the junction left unmatched. Here the CDR3 DNA reads TGTGCCAGCAGCCCGACAGGGGAAGGGGACATTCAGTACTTC. Residues: CASSPTGEGDIQYF. Full variable domain (rest looked up from reference TRBV11-3 and TRBJ2-4): EAGVVQSPRYKIIEKKQPVAFWCNPISGHNTLYWYLQNLGQGPELLIRYENEEAVDDSQLPKDRFSAERLKGVDSTLKIQPAELGDSAVYLCASSPTGEGDIQYFGAGTRLSVL.

This clonotype was found many times. The chain is built from TRBV7-9 and TRBJ2-5; D not resolved. The CDR3 totals 14 residues. Between the trimmed V and J ends, which lost 1 base and 0 bases, there was a span of 6 bases. Germline V gives CDR1 SEHNR, CDR2 FQNEAQ (reference sequence). The CDR3 here is CASSLVSYQETQYF. The DNA for the CDR3 is TGTGCCAGCAGCTTAGTGAGTTACCAAGAGACCCAGTACTTC.

As to this clonotype: At one of its ends the junction is not consistent with the germline gene, which may arise from a read error. The chain uses TRBV6-5 and TRBJ1-4, with 9 nucleotides matching TRBD1. Germline V gene data show CDR1 as MNHEY and CDR2 as SVGAGI. The CDR3 contains 20 residues. The CDR3 region is CACSYSIGLGTGPLNEKLLF. The CDR3 nucleotides are TGTGCCTGCAGTTACTCGATAGGCCTCGGGACAGGGCCTCTTAATGAAAAACTGTTATTT.

In the case of this clonotype: Its ends do not fully match the called genes, so a read error is possible. This chain links TRBV11-2 with TRBJ2-7, with D possibly TRBD2 on 5 matching bases. The CDR3 consists of 17 residues. Germline CDR1 SGHAT, CDR2 FQNNGV. This CDR3 reads CASSLIGNKRASCKHYF. The CDR3 DNA sequence: TGTGCCAGCAGCTTGATTGGTAATAAGAGGGCCTCCTGCAAGCACTACTTC.

On this clonotype: Since the CDR3 does not end with the conserved phenylalanine or tryptophan, this likely comes from a read error. V usage is TRBV11-1 and J usage is TRBJ2-5, with D perhaps matching TRBD1 or TRBD2 (5 bases each). This CDR3 is built from 14 residues. V lost 5 bases, J lost 4 bases, and 14 bases lay in between. In germline, CDR1 is SGHAT, CDR2 FQDESV (reference sequence). The CDR3 loop reads CASSLGPGVETQYL. The CDR3 DNA sequence: TGTGCCAGCAGCCTGGGACCGGGCGTAGAGACCCAGTACTTA.

As for this clonotype: The junction and the germline gene differ at one end; a read error may be behind it. The chain couples TRBV11-2 to TRBJ1-1, with 7 nucleotides matching TRBD1. Germline V lookup: CDR1 SGHAT, CDR2 FQNNGV. This CDR3 has 13 residues. The CDR3 nucleotides read TGTCCCAGCAGCAGGCGACAGGGAAGTGAAGCTTTCTTT. It specifies CPSSRRQGSEAFF.

About this clonotype itself: The germline gene is not matched at one end of the junction; a read error may be the cause. This sequence joins TRBV29-1 and TRBJ2-7, with TRBD1 identical over 7 bases. This CDR3 has 14 residues. CDR1 and CDR2 (germline): SQVTM, ANQGSEA. The CDR3 DNA sequence: TGCAGCCTTGATGGTTTGACAGGGCTGGACAAGCAGTACTTC. Translation: CSLDGLTGLDKQYF.